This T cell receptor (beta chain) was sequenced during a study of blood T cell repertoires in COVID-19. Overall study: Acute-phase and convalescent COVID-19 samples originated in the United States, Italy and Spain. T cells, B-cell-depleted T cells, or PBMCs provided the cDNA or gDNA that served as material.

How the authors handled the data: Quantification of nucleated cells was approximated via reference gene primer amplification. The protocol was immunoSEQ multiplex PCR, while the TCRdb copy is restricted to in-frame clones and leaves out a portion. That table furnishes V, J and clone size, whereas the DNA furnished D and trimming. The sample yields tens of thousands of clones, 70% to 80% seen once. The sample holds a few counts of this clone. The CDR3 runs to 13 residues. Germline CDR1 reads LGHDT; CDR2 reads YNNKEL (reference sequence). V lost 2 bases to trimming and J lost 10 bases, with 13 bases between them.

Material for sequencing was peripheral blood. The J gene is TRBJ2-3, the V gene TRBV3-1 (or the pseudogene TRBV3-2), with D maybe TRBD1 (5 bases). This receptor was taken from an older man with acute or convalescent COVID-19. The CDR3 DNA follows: TGTGCCAGCAGCCAAACCGACAGACCGGCGCAGTATTTT. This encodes CASSQTDRPAQYF.